The 25 T cell receptor beta chains given below trace back to one sample, sequenced in a study of cytomegalovirus exposure and HLA in healthy donors. The protocol was immunoSEQ multiplex PCR, while the TCRdb copy is restricted to in-frame clones and leaves out a portion. The sample records about 110,000 clones, 70% to 90% being singletons. Sequencing used PBMCs. The receptors were sampled from a woman aged 25-40 years in good health and CMV-seropositive.

The V call is TRBV11-2, the J call TRBJ2-2; D is ambiguous. Per germline, CDR1 SGHAT and CDR2 FQNNGV. The ends were cut back, 0 bases at V and 7 bases at J, with 9 bases in the middle. CDR3 size: 14 residues. CDR3 in DNA: TGTGCCAGCAGCTTAGATCCGGTGATCGGGGAGCTGTTTTTT. Its protein product is CASSLDPVIGELFF. Full variable domain (outside the CDR3, taken from reference TRBV11-2 and TRBJ2-2): EAGVAQSPRYKIIEKRQSVAFWCNPISGHATLYWYQQILGQGPKLLIQFQNNGVVDDSQLPKDRFSAERLKGVDSTLKIQPAKLEDSAVYLCASSLDPVIGELFFGEGSRLTVL.

The gene calls are TRBV7-2 and TRBJ2-2; 12 positions agree with TRBD2. CDR3 length equals 17 residues. V lost 5 bases and J lost 5; bases outside the gene matches: 9. Germline CDR1 reads SGHTA; CDR2 reads FQGNSA. The CDR3 bases are TGTGCCAGCAGCCACCCTAGCGGGGGGGGTCCAACCGGGGAGCTGTTTTTT. As protein: CASSHPSGGGPTGELFF.

This chain links TRBV5-1 with TRBJ2-5; 9 nucleotides match TRBD2. V lost 1 base and J lost 2; bases outside the gene matches: 3. This CDR3 comprises 15 residues. In germline, CDR1 is SGHRS, CDR2 YFSETQ. CDR3 in amino acids: CASSLSLAGQETQYF. CDR3 coding DNA: TGCGCCAGCAGCTTGAGTCTAGCGGGGCAAGAGACCCAGTACTTC.

The chain uses TRBV2 and TRBJ2-1; D perhaps matches TRBD2 (6 bases). CDR3 length: 14 residues. Germline V CDR1 and CDR2: SNHLY, FYNNEI. V was trimmed by 5 bases and J by 3 bases, leaving 11 bases between them. The CDR3 DNA follows: TGTGCCAGCAGTCAGACTAGAGTCTACAATGAGCAGTTCTTC. Translating gives CASSQTRVYNEQFF.

V and J are TRBV30 and TRBJ2-3; a possible D gene is TRBD2 (6 bases). CDR1 is GTSNPN and CDR2 is SVGIG in the germline V gene (reference sequence). The CDR3 extends over 12 amino acids. V was trimmed by 2 bases and J by 5 bases, leaving 8 bases between them. The CDR3 loop reads CAWSSGRDTQYF. As DNA, the CDR3 is TGTGCCTGGAGTAGCGGGCGAGATACGCAGTATTTT.

This sequence joins TRBV2 and TRBJ2-1, with D possibly matching TRBD2 (5 bases). Trimming cost V 6 bases and J 7 bases, with 10 bases left between them. Germline CDR1 SNHLY, CDR2 FYNNEI. The CDR3 consists of 12 residues. The CDR3 coding sequence is TGTGCCAGCAGGAGAGAGGGAAATGAGCAGTTCTTC. Residues: CASRREGNEQFF.

The chain is built from TRBV30 and TRBJ2-7, with 10 bases fitting TRBD1. V dropped 0 bases and J dropped 7; count of bases not matched to a gene: 6. Germline values: CDR1 GTSNPN, CDR2 SVGIG (reference sequence). The CDR3 has 14 amino acids. The CDR3 region has the DNA TGTGCCTGGAGTGTAGGACAGGGGGGGAGAGAGCAGTACTTC. This encodes CAWSVGQGGREQYF.

This clone was picked up one time. This chain links TRBV29-1 with TRBJ2-7, with TRBD2 as a possible D gene (7 bases). The length of the CDR3 is 12 residues. The V and J ends lost 4 bases and 5 bases respectively, with 12 bases between them. In germline, CDR1 is SQVTM, CDR2 ANQGSEA. The CDR3: CSVAEGGDEQYF. In nucleotides, the CDR3 is TGCAGCGTTGCGGAAGGGGGGGACGAGCAGTACTTC.

This chain links TRBV30 with TRBJ1-2; no definite D call. Germline CDR1 GTSNPN, CDR2 SVGIG (reference sequence). V was clipped by 2 bases and J by 7 bases, with 8 bases between them. The CDR3 runs to 11 residues. CDR3 amino acids: CAWSNGGGYTF. CDR3 DNA: TGTGCCTGGAGTAATGGAGGTGGCTACACCTTC.

The rearrangement links TRBV5-1 to TRBJ2-7; D is perhaps TRBD2 (5 bases). This CDR3 has 14 amino acids. Trimming shortened V by 5 bases and J by 0 bases, and 12 bases separated the two germline ends. Germline CDR1 SGHRS, CDR2 YFSETQ. The CDR3 protein is CASRAVTNSYEQYF. Written as DNA, the CDR3 is TGCGCCAGCAGGGCAGTGACTAACTCCTACGAGCAGTACTTC.

This clone was seen just once. The V and J genes are TRBV2 and TRBJ1-1, with TRBD1 matching over 7 bases. The V segment lost 7 bases and the J segment 1 base; nucleotides outside the gene matches: 15. Per the germline V gene, CDR1 is SNHLY and CDR2 is FYNNEI. The CDR3 totals 17 residues. DNA of the CDR3: TGTGCCAGCATCCCGACCCCACAGGGGCCAAAGAACACTGAAGCTTTCTTT. Its protein product is CASIPTPQGPKNTEAFF.

In its sample, this clone was seen once. The chain joins TRBV4-1 to TRBJ2-1, with 11 bases matching TRBD2. J gave up 12 bases and V 3 bases, and 13 bases lay outside the gene matches. The CDR3 is 16 residues long. The germline V gene encodes CDR1 MGHRA and CDR2 YSYEKL. For the CDR3, the DNA is TGCGCCAGCAGCCAGGACGCCGGGACTAGCGGCCTTTGGCAGTTCTTC. It specifies CASSQDAGTSGLWQFF.

V usage is TRBV4-3 and J usage is TRBJ2-4, with 8 positions matching TRBD2. Germline V gene lookup returns CDR1 LGHNA and CDR2 YSLEER. V lost 2 bases, J lost 0 bases, and 18 bases stayed unmatched. The CDR3 runs to 21 residues. In DNA, the CDR3 is TGCGCCAGCAGCCAATGGGGCCCGGGACTAGGTCCTCTTAAAGCCAAAAACATTCAGTACTTC. Translation gives CASSQWGPGLGPLKAKNIQYF.

The rearrangement joins TRBV25-1 to TRBJ2-1; 8 bases align to TRBD2. The V segment lost 6 bases and the J segment 12 bases; nucleotides outside the gene matches: 19. Per germline, CDR1 MGHDK and CDR2 SYGVNS. The CDR3 extends over 16 amino acids. This CDR3 reads CASSPGLDRPRGGQFF. For the CDR3, the DNA is TGTGCCAGCAGCCCAGGGTTGGACAGACCTCGGGGGGGGCAGTTCTTC.

V and J are TRBV7-2 and TRBJ1-3, with TRBD1 as a possible D gene (5 bases). V lost 1 base and J lost 2, with 12 bases in between. The V gene's germline CDR1 is SGHTA and CDR2 FQGNSA. The CDR3 contains 16 residues. The CDR3, as DNA: TGTGCCAGCAGCTTAGGGCCCTCGGGGGCTGGAAACACCATATATTTT. Amino acids: CASSLGPSGAGNTIYF.

This rearrangement joins TRBV6-1 to TRBJ2-1, with D possibly TRBD2 on 6 matching bases. V lost 4 bases to trimming and J lost 9 bases, with 10 bases between them. The CDR3 runs to 12 residues. The germline V gene has CDR1 MNHNS and CDR2 SASEGT. This CDR3 reads CASSGLDVEQFF. CDR3 nucleotide sequence: TGTGCCAGCAGTGGACTAGACGTTGAGCAGTTCTTC.

The V gene is TRBV7-3, the J gene TRBJ2-3, with a tentative D call TRBD2 (5 bases). This CDR3 is built from 14 residues. The V end lost 2 bases, the J end lost 6 bases, and 12 bases lay between the germline ends. Germline V gene data show CDR1 as SGHTA and CDR2 as FQGTGA. The CDR3 reads CASSLSGVEDTQYF. CDR3 coding DNA: TGTGCCAGCAGCTTATCCGGGGTTGAGGATACGCAGTATTTT.

The V gene is TRBV7-9, the J gene TRBJ1-2, with D possibly being TRBD1 (5 bases). Looked up from germline, CDR1 is SEHNR and CDR2 is FQNEAQ (reference sequence). Trimming stripped 4 bases from V and 8 bases from J, with 11 bases between. This CDR3 has 12 residues. In DNA, the CDR3 is TGTGCCAGCAGCTCTCACAGGCAAGGCTACACCTTC. Translation: CASSSHRQGYTF.

This clone appeared a single time. The chain recombines TRBV4-2 with TRBJ2-5; 8 bases match TRBD1. CDR1 LGHNA and CDR2 YNFKEQ come from the germline V gene. Unmatched junction bases numbered 2, after V lost 4 bases and J lost 4 bases. There are 13 residues in the CDR3. The CDR3: CASSLQGGETQYF. The DNA of the CDR3 is TGTGCCAGCAGCCTACAGGGGGGAGAGACCCAGTACTTC.

The chain uses TRBV5-8 and TRBJ1-2; D unresolved. V gave up 1 base and J gave up 4 bases, with 8 bases separating them. CDR3 size: 13 residues. CDR1 SGHTS and CDR2 YDEGEE come from the germline V gene. As DNA, the CDR3 is TGTGCCAGCAGCTTGAACAGAGTCTATGGCTACACCTTC. It is translated as CASSLNRVYGYTF.

This clone was seen just once. The chain is built from TRBV5-5 and TRBJ2-7, with a possible D match to TRBD2 (5 bases). V was pared by 2 bases and J by 5 bases, with 11 bases between. The germline CDR1 and CDR2 sequences are SGHKS and YYEKEE (reference sequence). CDR3 length: 13 amino acids. The chain's CDR3 is CASSFGTRDEQYF. The CDR3 nucleotides read TGTGCCAGCAGCTTCGGTACGAGGGACGAGCAGTACTTC. Together with reference TRBV5-5 and TRBJ2-7, the CDR3 gives the full variable domain: DAGVTQSPTHLIKTRGQQVTLRCSPISGHKSVSWYQQVLGQGPQFIFQYYEKEERGRGNFPDRFSARQFPNYSSELNVNALLLGDSALYLCASSFGTRDEQYFGPGTRLTVT.

CDR3 sequence: CASSLVPGQGGSNEQFF. The CDR3 coding sequence is TGTGCCAGCAGCTTAGTCCCCGGACAGGGGGGTAGTAATGAGCAGTTCTTC. This chain links TRBV7-3 with TRBJ2-1, with 10 bases lining up with TRBD1. Germline V gene sequence: CDR1 SGHTA, CDR2 FQGTGA. V gave up 2 bases and J gave up 7 bases; unmatched junction bases: 11. CDR3 length: 17 residues. Looking up the rest from reference TRBV7-3 and TRBJ2-1 gives the full variable domain: GAGVSQTPSNKVTEKGKYVELRCDPISGHTALYWYRQSLGQGPEFLIYFQGTGAADDSGLPNDRFFAVRPEGSVSTLKIQRTERGDSAVYLCASSLVPGQGGSNEQFFGPGTRLTVL.

This clone was picked up one time. V usage is TRBV5-1 and J usage is TRBJ2-5, with 9 bases fitting TRBD2. The germline V gene encodes CDR1 SGHRS and CDR2 YFSETQ. J lost 2 bases, V lost 1 base, and 6 bases had no gene match. CDR3 length: 16 amino acids. The CDR3, as DNA: TGCGCCAGCAGCTTGACGGGCGGGAGGGTGCAAGAGACCCAGTACTTC. This translates into CASSLTGGRVQETQYF.

The chain's CDR3 is CASSFPTSGRFGELFF. CDR3 sequence (DNA): TGTGCCAGCAGCTTCCCGACTAGCGGGAGGTTCGGGGAGCTGTTTTTT. The chain is built from TRBV13 and TRBJ2-2; TRBD2 aligns across 13 bases. V lost 3 bases to trimming and J lost 7 bases; unmatched junction nucleotides: 5. Looked up from germline, CDR1 is PRHDT and CDR2 is FYEKMQ (reference sequence). The length of the CDR3 is 16 residues.

This chain links TRBV6-5 with TRBJ1-2; possible D gene TRBD1, 6 bases. The germline CDR1 and CDR2 sequences are MNHEY and SVGAGI. This CDR3 has 15 residues. Trimming left V 5 bases short and J 4 bases short, with 17 bases between. The DNA of the CDR3 is TGTGCCAGCAGTCCAACAGGGCCTCAGGGCTATGGCTACACCTTC. Amino acids: CASSPTGPQGYGYTF.